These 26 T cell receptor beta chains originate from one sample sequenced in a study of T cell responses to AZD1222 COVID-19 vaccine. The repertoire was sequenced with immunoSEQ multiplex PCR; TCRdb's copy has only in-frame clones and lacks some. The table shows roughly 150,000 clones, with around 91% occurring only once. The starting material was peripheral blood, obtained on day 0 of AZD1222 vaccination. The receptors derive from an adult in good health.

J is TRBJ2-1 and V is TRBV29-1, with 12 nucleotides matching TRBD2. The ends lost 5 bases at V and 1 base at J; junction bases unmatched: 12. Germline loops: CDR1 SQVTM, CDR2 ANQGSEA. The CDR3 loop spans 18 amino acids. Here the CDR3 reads CSVPGTSGSISSYNEQFF. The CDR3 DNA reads TGCAGCGTTCCGGGGACTAGCGGGTCTATTAGTTCCTACAATGAGCAGTTCTTC.

CDR3 DNA: TGTGCCAGCAGCCTCTCGGGTGGTAGCCCCACCTACGAGCAGTACTTC. This encodes CASSLSGGSPTYEQYF. The genes are TRBV11-2 and TRBJ2-7, with D hard to call. The CDR3 has 16 residues. Germline V CDR1 and CDR2: SGHAT, FQNNGV. Trimming cost V 5 bases and J 2 bases, with 19 bases left between them. Drawing the rest from reference TRBV11-2 and TRBJ2-7, the complete variable domain is EAGVAQSPRYKIIEKRQSVAFWCNPISGHATLYWYQQILGQGPKLLIQFQNNGVVDDSQLPKDRFSAERLKGVDSTLKIQPAKLEDSAVYLCASSLSGGSPTYEQYFGPGTRLTVT.

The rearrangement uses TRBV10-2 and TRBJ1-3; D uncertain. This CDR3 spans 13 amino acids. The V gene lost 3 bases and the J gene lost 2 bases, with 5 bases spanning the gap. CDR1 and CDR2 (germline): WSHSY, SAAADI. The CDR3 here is CASSESPGNTIYF. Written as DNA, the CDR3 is TGCGCCAGCAGTGAATCGCCTGGAAACACCATATATTTT.

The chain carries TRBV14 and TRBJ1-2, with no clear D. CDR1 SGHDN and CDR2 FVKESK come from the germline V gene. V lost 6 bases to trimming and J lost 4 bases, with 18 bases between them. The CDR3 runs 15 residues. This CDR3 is CASRFRVPRRYGYTF. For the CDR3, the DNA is TGTGCCAGCAGATTCCGGGTCCCTCGGCGCTATGGCTACACCTTC.

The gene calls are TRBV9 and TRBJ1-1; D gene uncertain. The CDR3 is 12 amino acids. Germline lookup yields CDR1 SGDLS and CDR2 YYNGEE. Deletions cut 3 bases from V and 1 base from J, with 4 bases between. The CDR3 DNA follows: TGTGCCAGCAGCGGTCAGAACACTGAAGCTTTCTTT. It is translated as CASSGQNTEAFF.

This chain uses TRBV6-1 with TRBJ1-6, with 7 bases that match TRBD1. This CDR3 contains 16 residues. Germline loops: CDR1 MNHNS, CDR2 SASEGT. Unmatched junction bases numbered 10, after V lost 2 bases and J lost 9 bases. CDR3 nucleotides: TGTGCCAGCAGTGAAATCAGGGCAGGGGGTGGTTCACCCCTCCACTTT. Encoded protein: CASSEIRAGGGSPLHF.

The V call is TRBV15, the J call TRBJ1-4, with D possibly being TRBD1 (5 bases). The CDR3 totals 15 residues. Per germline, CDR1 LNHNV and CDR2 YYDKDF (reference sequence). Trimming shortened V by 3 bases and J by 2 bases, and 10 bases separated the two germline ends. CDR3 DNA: TGTGCCACCAGCAGGCCTTGGGGGACTAATGAAAAACTGTTTTTT. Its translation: CATSRPWGTNEKLFF. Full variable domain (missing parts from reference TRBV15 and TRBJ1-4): DAMVIQNPRYQVTQFGKPVTLSCSQTLNHNVMYWYQQKSSQAPKLLFHYYDKDFNNEADTPDNFQSRRPNTSFCFLDIRSPGLGDTAMYLCATSRPWGTNEKLFFGSGTQLSVL.

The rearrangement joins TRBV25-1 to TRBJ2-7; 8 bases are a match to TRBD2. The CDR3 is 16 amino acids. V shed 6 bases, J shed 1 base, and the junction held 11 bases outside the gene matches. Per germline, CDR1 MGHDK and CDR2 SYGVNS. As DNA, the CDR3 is TGTGCCAGCAGGGCGGGACCGGGACTAGGGTCCTACGAGCAGTACTTC. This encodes CASRAGPGLGSYEQYF.

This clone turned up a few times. The DNA of the CDR3 is TGTGCCAGCAGTTACACGGTCTACAATGAGCAGTTCTTC. The encoded protein is CASSYTVYNEQFF. The chain employs TRBV6-5 and TRBJ2-1; D not certain. The CDR3 spans 13 residues. In germline, CDR1 is MNHEY, CDR2 SVGAGI. Trimming cost V 2 bases and J 3 bases, with 5 bases left between them.

The CDR3 reads CATQNRGTDTQYF. DNA of the CDR3: TGTGCCACACAAAATAGAGGGACAGATACGCAGTATTTT. The V and J genes are TRBV15 and TRBJ2-3, with D possibly matching TRBD2 (5 bases). The CDR3 totals 13 residues. Germline CDR1 and CDR2: LNHNV and YYDKDF (reference sequence). V lost 9 bases and J lost 3, with 13 bases in between.

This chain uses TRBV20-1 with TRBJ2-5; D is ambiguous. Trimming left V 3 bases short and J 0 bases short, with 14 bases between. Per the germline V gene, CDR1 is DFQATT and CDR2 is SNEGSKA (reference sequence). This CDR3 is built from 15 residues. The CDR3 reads CSASKDQSYQETQYF. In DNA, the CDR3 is TGCAGTGCTAGTAAAGACCAGTCGTACCAAGAGACCCAGTACTTC.

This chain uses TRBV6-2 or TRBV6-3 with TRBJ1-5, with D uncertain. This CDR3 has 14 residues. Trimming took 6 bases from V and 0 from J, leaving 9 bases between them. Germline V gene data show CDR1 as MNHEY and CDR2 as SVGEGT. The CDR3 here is CASSVTASNQPQHF. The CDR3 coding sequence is TGTGCCAGCAGCGTCACAGCTAGCAATCAGCCCCAGCATTTT.

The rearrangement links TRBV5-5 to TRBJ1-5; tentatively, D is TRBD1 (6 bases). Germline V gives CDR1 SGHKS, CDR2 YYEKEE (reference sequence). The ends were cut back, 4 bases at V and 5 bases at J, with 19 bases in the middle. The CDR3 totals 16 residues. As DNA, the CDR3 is TGTGCCAGCAGCACCGGACGGCACTCAGGGGATCAGCCCCAGCATTTT. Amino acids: CASSTGRHSGDQPQHF.

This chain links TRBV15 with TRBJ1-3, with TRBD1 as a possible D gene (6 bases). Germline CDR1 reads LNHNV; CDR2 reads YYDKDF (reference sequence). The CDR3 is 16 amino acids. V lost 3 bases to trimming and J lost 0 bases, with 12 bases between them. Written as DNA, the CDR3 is TGTGCCACCAGCAGGTCTGGGGGCCGCTCTGGAAACACCATATATTTT. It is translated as CATSRSGGRSGNTIYF.

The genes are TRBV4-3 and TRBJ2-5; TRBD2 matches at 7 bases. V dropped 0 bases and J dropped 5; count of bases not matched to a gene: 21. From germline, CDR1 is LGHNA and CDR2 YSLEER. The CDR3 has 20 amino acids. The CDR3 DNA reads TGCGCCAGCAGCCAAGATAGGACCCCAAAGCGGGAAAGGTGGTTGGAGACCCAGTACTTC. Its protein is CASSQDRTPKRERWLETQYF.

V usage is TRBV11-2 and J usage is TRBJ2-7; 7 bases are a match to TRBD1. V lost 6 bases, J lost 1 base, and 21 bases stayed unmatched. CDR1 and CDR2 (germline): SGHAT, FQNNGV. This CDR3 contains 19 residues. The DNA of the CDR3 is TGTGCCAGCAGTTGGGGGTTCTTACAGGGGAAACAATTTTCCTACGAGCAGTACTTC. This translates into CASSWGFLQGKQFSYEQYF.

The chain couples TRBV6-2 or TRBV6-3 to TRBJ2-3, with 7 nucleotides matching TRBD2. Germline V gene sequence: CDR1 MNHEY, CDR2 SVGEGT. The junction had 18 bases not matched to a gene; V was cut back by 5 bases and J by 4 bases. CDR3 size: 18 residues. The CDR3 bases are TGTGCCAGCAGTCCACTCCGGGGGGAGTCGGGGTTTGCAGATACGCAGTATTTT. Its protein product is CASSPLRGESGFADTQYF.

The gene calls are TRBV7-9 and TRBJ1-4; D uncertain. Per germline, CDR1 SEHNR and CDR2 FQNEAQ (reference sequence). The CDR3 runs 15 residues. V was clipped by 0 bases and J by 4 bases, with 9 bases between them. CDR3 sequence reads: CASSLATVNNEKLFF. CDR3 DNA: TGTGCCAGCAGCTTAGCTACAGTTAATAATGAAAAACTGTTTTTT.

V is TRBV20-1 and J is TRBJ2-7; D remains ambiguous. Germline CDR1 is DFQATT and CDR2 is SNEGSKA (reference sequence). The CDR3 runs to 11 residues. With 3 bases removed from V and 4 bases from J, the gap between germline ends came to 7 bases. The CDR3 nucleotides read TGCAGTGCTAGGCCCAGGTACGAGCAGTACTTC. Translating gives CSARPRYEQYF.

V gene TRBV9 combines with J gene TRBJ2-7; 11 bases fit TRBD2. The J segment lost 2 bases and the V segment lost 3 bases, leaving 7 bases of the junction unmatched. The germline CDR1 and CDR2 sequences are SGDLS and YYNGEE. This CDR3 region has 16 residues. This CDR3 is CASSALLAGAAYEQYF. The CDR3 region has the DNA TGTGCCAGCAGCGCCCTACTAGCGGGAGCCGCCTACGAGCAGTACTTC. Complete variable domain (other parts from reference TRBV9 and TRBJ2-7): DSGVTQTPKHLITATGQRVTLRCSPRSGDLSVYWYQQSLDQGLQFLIQYYNGEERAKGNILERFSAQQFPDLHSELNLSSLELGDSALYFCASSALLAGAAYEQYFGPGTRLTVT.

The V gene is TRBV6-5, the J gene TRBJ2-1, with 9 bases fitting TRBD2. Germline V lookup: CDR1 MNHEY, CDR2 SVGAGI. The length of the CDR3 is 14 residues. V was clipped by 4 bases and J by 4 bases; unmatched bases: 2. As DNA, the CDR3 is TGTGCCAGCAGTTTGGCGGGGGGGTACAATGAGCAGTTCTTC. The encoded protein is CASSLAGGYNEQFF.

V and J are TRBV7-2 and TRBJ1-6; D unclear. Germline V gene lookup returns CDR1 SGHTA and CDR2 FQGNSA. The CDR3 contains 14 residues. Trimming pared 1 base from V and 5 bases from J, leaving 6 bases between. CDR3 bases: TGTGCCAGCAGCTTAGGTTCAAATAATTCACCCCTCCACTTT. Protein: CASSLGSNNSPLHF.

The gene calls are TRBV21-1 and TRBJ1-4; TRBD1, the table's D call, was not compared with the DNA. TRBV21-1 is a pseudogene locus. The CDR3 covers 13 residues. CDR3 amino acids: CASSKKRGEKLFF. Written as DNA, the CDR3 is TGTGCCAGCAGCAAAAAAAGGGGGGAAAAACTGTTTTTT.

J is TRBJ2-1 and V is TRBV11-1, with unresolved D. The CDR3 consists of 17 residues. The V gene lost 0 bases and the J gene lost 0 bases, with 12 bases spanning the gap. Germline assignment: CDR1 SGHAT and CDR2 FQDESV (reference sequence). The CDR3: CASSLARSLSSYNEQFF. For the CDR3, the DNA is TGTGCCAGCAGCTTAGCGCGCAGCCTTAGCTCCTACAATGAGCAGTTCTTC.

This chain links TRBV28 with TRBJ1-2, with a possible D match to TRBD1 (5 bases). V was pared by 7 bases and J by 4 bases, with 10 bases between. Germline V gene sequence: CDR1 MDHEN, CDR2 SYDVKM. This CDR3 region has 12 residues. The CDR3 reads CASKGSTYGYTF. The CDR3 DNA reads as TGTGCCAGCAAGGGGTCTACCTATGGCTACACCTTC.

CDR3 sequence reads: CASSPDRGRYNEQFF. CDR3 coding DNA: TGTGCCAGCAGCCCTGACAGGGGCCGCTACAATGAGCAGTTCTTC. This chain connects TRBV7-2 to TRBJ2-1; 8 positions agree with TRBD1. The CDR3 runs to 15 residues. Germline CDR1 is SGHTA and CDR2 is FQGNSA. J was trimmed by 3 bases and V by 5 bases; bases with no gene match: 6.